A single sample gave rise to the 25 T cell receptor beta chains below, sequenced in a study of T cells in Graves' hyperthyroidism and ophthalmopathy. The source material, RNA transcripts, was used to amplify TCR beta CDR3 regions. Primed by the HTBI set, a first-round RT-PCR was run on the TCR CDR3. TCRdb reanalysed the multiplex PCR reads using MiXCR and keeps one entry per CDR3 protein. Among around 720,000 distinct CDR3 sequences listed, 35% were seen once. The source material was blood. The receptors originated from a middle-aged woman with Graves' hyperthyroidism.

This clonotype occurred many times. The genes are TRBV29-1 and TRBJ1-1; a weak D match, TRBD1 (6 bases). V was trimmed by 4 bases and J by 0 bases, leaving 15 bases between them. Germline V gene lookup returns CDR1 SQVTM and CDR2 ANQGSEA. The CDR3 covers 15 residues. The CDR3 DNA is TGCAGCGTTGTCGGAGGGGGAGGGATGAACACTGAAGCTTTCTTT. Protein product: CSVVGGGGMNTEAFF.

This clonotype showed up many times. The chain combines TRBV7-2 with TRBJ2-5, with a possible D match to TRBD1 (6 bases). V lost 5 bases, J lost 6 bases, and 16 bases lay in between. CDR1 and CDR2 (germline): SGHTA, FQGNSA. The CDR3 runs 14 residues. The CDR3 region has the DNA TGTGCCAGCAGCCTCGGACAGACCCCCAAGACCCAGTACTTC. This sequence encodes CASSLGQTPKTQYF.

As regards this clonotype: A much larger clone differs from this one at a single base, so this may be a read error. V and J are TRBV29-1 and TRBJ2-7, with TRBD1 identical over 7 bases. There are 14 residues in the CDR3. Germline-derived CDR1 and CDR2 are SQVTM and ANQGSEA. The CDR3 is CSVESDRAPYERYF. DNA for the CDR3: TGCAGCGTTGAATCCGACAGGGCCCCCTACGAGCGGTACTTC.

About this clonotype: The junction does not match germline at one end; this may be a read error. The genes are TRBV10-2 and TRBJ1-1, with TRBD1 matching over 12 bases. The germline CDR1 and CDR2 sequences are WSHSY and SAAADI. This CDR3 spans 17 amino acids. For the CDR3, the DNA is TGTGCCAGCAGACACCCCCCGGGACAGGGGGCTGGGACTGAAGCTTTCTTT. Translating it yields CASRHPPGQGAGTEAFF.

This clonotype was seen a handful of times. The chain uses TRBV12-3 or TRBV12-4 and TRBJ1-2, with D possibly TRBD1 on 5 matching bases. Trimming removed 8 bases from V and 3 bases from J, with 13 bases in between. This CDR3 has 13 residues. For the CDR3, the DNA is TGTGCCAGCGCGCCGGGGGAAGACTATGGCTACACCTTC. Encoded protein: CASAPGEDYGYTF.

This chain joins TRBV2 and TRBJ2-5; D tentatively fits TRBD1 or TRBD2 (5 bases each). CDR1 is SNHLY, CDR2 FYNNEI, per germline. V lost 5 bases and J lost 7, with 23 bases in between. The CDR3 totals 16 residues. The CDR3 loop is CASSLSGTVADGTQYF. CDR3 DNA: TGTGCCAGCAGTTTATCGGGGACGGTTGCGGATGGGACCCAGTACTTC.

This sequence joins TRBV2 and TRBJ2-3; D remains ambiguous. This CDR3 comprises 10 residues. CDR1 SNHLY and CDR2 FYNNEI come from the germline V gene. V gave up 8 bases and J gave up 8 bases, with 8 bases separating them. This chain's CDR3 is CASGLSTQYF. Written as DNA, the CDR3 is TGTGCCAGCGGATTAAGTACGCAGTATTTT.

The rearrangement joins TRBV10-3 to TRBJ1-1, with D perhaps TRBD1 (5 bases). Trimming shortened V by 10 bases and J by 4 bases, and 19 bases separated the two germline ends. The germline CDR1 and CDR2 sequences are ENHRY and SYGVKD. This CDR3 has 14 residues. The CDR3 DNA is TGTGCCAGCAGCTTCGGGGCGGGGCGCACTGAAGCTTTCTTT. It codes for CASSFGAGRTEAFF.

Remarks on this clonotype: This clone may be a read error of a much larger clone one base away. This chain connects TRBV13 to TRBJ1-5, with D perhaps TRBD1 (5 bases). The CDR3 spans 14 residues. The germline V gene has CDR1 PRHDT and CDR2 FYEKMQ (reference sequence). CDR3 region: CTSSLSRVSQPQHF. The CDR3 DNA reads TGTACCAGCAGCTTATCCAGGGTCAGTCAGCCCCAGCATTTT.

The chain is built from TRBV7-9 and TRBJ2-7; possible D gene TRBD1, 5 bases. The germline V and J ends were trimmed by 3 bases and 9 bases, with 15 bases remaining between them. CDR1 SEHNR and CDR2 FQNEAQ come from the germline V gene (reference sequence). This CDR3 contains 13 residues. The CDR3 sequence is CASSFAGLGLQYF. The CDR3, as DNA: TGTGCCAGCAGCTTCGCAGGGCTCGGTTTGCAGTACTTC.

The table lists this clonotype with a few counts. This chain uses TRBV2 with TRBJ2-2; no clear D. This CDR3 spans 13 amino acids. Deletions cut 5 bases from V and 6 bases from J, with 10 bases between. The V gene's germline CDR1 is SNHLY and CDR2 FYNNEI. The DNA for the CDR3 is TGTGCCAGCAGTACCCACAGCGCCGGGGAGCTGTTTTTT. This encodes CASSTHSAGELFF.

This clonotype was observed at least ten times. This chain connects TRBV28 to TRBJ1-1; D perhaps matches TRBD1 (5 bases). V was trimmed by 6 bases and J by 0 bases, leaving 5 bases between them. The length of the CDR3 is 12 residues. The germline V gene has CDR1 MDHEN and CDR2 SYDVKM. The CDR3 bases are TGTGCCAGCAGGGACATGAACACTGAAGCTTTCTTT. Translated, it gives CASRDMNTEAFF.

The sample holds many counts of this clonotype. The chain joins TRBV5-5 to TRBJ1-2; D ambiguous. With 4 bases removed from V and 4 bases from J, the gap between germline ends came to 11 bases. The CDR3 has 13 residues. The germline V gene has CDR1 SGHKS and CDR2 YYEKEE (reference sequence). CDR3 nucleotide sequence: TGTGCCAGCAGCACACCAACAGTCTATGGCTACACCTTC. This codes for CASSTPTVYGYTF.

This clonotype has a handful of counts. The gene calls are TRBV9 and TRBJ1-3, with unresolved D. The V end lost 3 bases, the J end lost 4 bases, and 14 bases lay between the germline ends. Germline V CDR1 and CDR2: SGDLS, YYNGEE. The CDR3 has 15 residues. The CDR3 DNA reads as TGTGCCAGCAGCGAGTCCGTTTTGTTCGGAAACACCATATATTTT. As protein: CASSESVLFGNTIYF.

This clonotype has just a few counts. The CDR3 loop is CASSPSWQGEETGELFF. The CDR3 DNA is TGTGCCAGCAGCCCATCATGGCAGGGGGAGGAGACCGGGGAGCTGTTTTTT. This sequence joins TRBV7-8 and TRBJ1-4, with D perhaps matching TRBD1 (7 bases). TRBJ2-2 matches the DNA end more closely, so the J call is doubtful. Germline V lookup: CDR1 SGHVS, CDR2 FQNEAQ. This CDR3 spans 17 amino acids.

In this sample, this clonotype turned up a few times. This sequence joins TRBV5-1 and TRBJ1-1; 7 bases align to TRBD1. The CDR3 consists of 15 residues. Germline CDR1 is SGHRS and CDR2 is YFSETQ. V was clipped by 4 bases and J by 1 base; unmatched bases: 7. The CDR3 DNA reads TGCGCCAGCAGCCAAGAGAGGACAGGGAACACTGAAGCTTTCTTT. It yields the protein CASSQERTGNTEAFF.

There are a few counts of this clonotype. The V call is TRBV20-1, the J call TRBJ1-5; no definite D call. This CDR3 contains 15 residues. V was shortened by 3 bases and J by 0 bases, with 12 bases between the two germline ends. In germline, CDR1 is DFQATT, CDR2 SNEGSKA (reference sequence). This CDR3 reads CSASSKAYSNQPQHF. CDR3 sequence (DNA): TGCAGTGCTAGTAGTAAAGCTTATAGCAATCAGCCCCAGCATTTT.

In its sample, this clonotype was seen many times. The genes are TRBV13 and TRBJ1-6, with a tentative D call TRBD1 (5 bases). The CDR3 is 14 amino acids. In germline, CDR1 is PRHDT, CDR2 FYEKMQ (reference sequence). V was clipped by 5 bases and J by 10 bases, with 15 bases between them. The CDR3 loop is CASSVRWDESPLHF. In DNA form, the CDR3 reads TGTGCCAGCAGCGTAAGATGGGACGAATCACCCCTCCACTTT.

This clonotype has a count of ten or more. In nucleotides, the CDR3 is TGCAGCGTGGAGGGGACAGGAGGTGAAAAACTGTTTTTT. Translation gives CSVEGTGGEKLFF. The chain recombines TRBV29-1 with TRBJ1-4; 8 bases match TRBD1. V dropped 6 bases and J dropped 7; count of bases not matched to a gene: 7. Per the germline V gene, CDR1 is SQVTM and CDR2 is ANQGSEA. CDR3 length equals 13 residues.

This clonotype was observed many times. The chain is built from TRBV6-6 and TRBJ1-6, with TRBD1 identical over 7 bases. The CDR3 consists of 13 residues. The germline gives CDR1 MNHNY, CDR2 SVGAGI (reference sequence). Trimming at V came to 9 bases and at J to 6 bases, leaving 5 bases not matched to a gene. The CDR3 reads CASYEGANSPLHF. The CDR3 DNA is TGTGCCAGTTACGAGGGGGCTAATTCACCCCTCCACTTT.

The chain has TRBV20-1 and TRBJ2-5; TRBD2 matches 8 bases. The ends lost 7 bases at V and 7 bases at J; junction bases unmatched: 11. Per the germline V gene, CDR1 is DFQATT and CDR2 is SNEGSKA (reference sequence). The CDR3 covers 13 residues. CDR3 amino acids: CSVRRGAQGTQYF. The CDR3 region has the DNA TGCAGTGTACGGCGGGGGGCCCAGGGGACCCAGTACTTC.

J is TRBJ1-2 and V is TRBV5-4; possibly TRBD1 for D (5 bases). V lost 1 base and J lost 4, with 14 bases in between. The CDR3 spans 15 residues. CDR1 is SGHNT and CDR2 is YYREEE in the germline V gene (reference sequence). In nucleotides, the CDR3 is TGTGCCAGCAGCTTGATAAGGGGATCGGCCTATGGCTACACCTTC. Translated: CASSLIRGSAYGYTF.

This chain uses TRBV2 with TRBJ1-1; 7 bases line up with TRBD1. Germline CDR1 and CDR2: SNHLY and FYNNEI. J lost 3 bases, V lost 6 bases, and 10 bases had no gene match. This CDR3 spans 15 amino acids. CDR3 protein: CASSRTGEGYTEAFF. The CDR3 nucleotides read TGTGCCAGCAGCAGAACAGGGGAGGGATACACTGAAGCTTTCTTT.

The chain joins TRBV4-1 to TRBJ2-7, with 7 bases fitting TRBD2. CDR3 length: 14 amino acids. The V gene end was trimmed by 5 bases and the J gene end by 3 bases; junction bases not matched to a gene: 7. Per germline, CDR1 MGHRA and CDR2 YSYEKL. CDR3 protein: CASSSSGAVYEQYF. The CDR3 nucleotides are TGCGCCAGCAGCTCTAGCGGTGCTGTCTACGAGCAGTACTTC.

This clonotype turned up a few times. The chain is built from TRBV15 and TRBJ2-2; tentatively, D is TRBD1 or TRBD2 (5 bases each). Between the trimmed V and J ends, which lost 1 base and 7 bases, there was a span of 25 bases. The CDR3 sequence is 19 residues long. The V gene's germline CDR1 is LNHNV and CDR2 YYDKDF (reference sequence). CDR3 DNA: TGTGCCACCAGCAGAGGACGAGTCCGAATGGGGGTTATGGGCGGGGAGCTGTTTTTT. Translating it yields CATSRGRVRMGVMGGELFF.